The 14 T cell receptor beta chains below come from one sample, sequenced in a study of cytomegalovirus exposure and HLA in healthy donors. In the PCR, 60 Vbeta and 13 Jbeta primers were used. Repertoires were generated with immunoSEQ multiplex PCR, while TCRdb's copy carries only in-frame clones and drops some. The profile shows approximately 210,000 clones, 80% to 85% of them singletons. The sample comprised PBMCs. The receptors were sampled from a woman in her 40s in good health and CMV-seronegative.

The V call is TRBV7-9, the J call TRBJ1-6; no clear D. The CDR3 runs to 14 residues. Germline V gene sequence: CDR1 SEHNR, CDR2 FQNEAQ (reference sequence). Trimming removed 1 base from V and 5 bases from J, with 6 bases in between. CDR3 DNA: TGTGCCAGCAGCTTAGAACAGAATAATTCACCCCTCCACTTT. Amino acid sequence: CASSLEQNNSPLHF.

The chain combines TRBV5-4 with TRBJ1-6; D gene unclear. Deletions cut 0 bases from V and 5 bases from J, with 6 bases between. This CDR3 has 14 residues. Germline-derived CDR1 and CDR2 are SGHNT and YYREEE (reference sequence). CDR3 nucleotides: TGTGCCAGCAGCTTGGAGACTGATAATTCACCCCTCCACTTT. Its protein product is CASSLETDNSPLHF.

V is TRBV19 and J is TRBJ1-1; TRBD1 might be the D (5 bases). The V and J ends lost 7 bases and 6 bases respectively, with 18 bases between them. Germline loops: CDR1 LNHDA, CDR2 SQIVND (reference sequence). The CDR3 is made up of 14 amino acids. CDR3 in amino acids: CASTSILGTPEAFF. In DNA form, the CDR3 reads TGTGCCAGTACGAGTATTTTGGGGACTCCTGAAGCTTTCTTT.

A remark on this clone: Other DNA sequences in the sample encode the same CDR3. The chain combines TRBV6-1 with TRBJ1-5; 7 bases are a match to TRBD1. Germline V gene lookup returns CDR1 MNHNS and CDR2 SASEGT. This CDR3 contains 14 residues. Trimming cost V 0 bases and J 4 bases; bases outside gene matches: 0. For the CDR3, the DNA is TGTGCCAGCAGTGAAGCACAGGGGAATCAGCCCCAGCATTTT. Protein sequence: CASSEAQGNQPQHF.

The rearrangement uses TRBV5-6 and TRBJ2-2; tentative D call: TRBD1 (5 bases). CDR1 is SGHDT, CDR2 YYEEEE, per germline. The CDR3 is 15 residues long. V was trimmed by 4 bases and J by 1 base, leaving 11 bases between them. The CDR3 loop reads CASSPLGQNTGELFF. DNA of the CDR3: TGTGCCAGCAGCCCCCTCGGACAGAACACCGGGGAGCTGTTTTTT.

The chain uses TRBV15 and TRBJ1-5; TRBD1 might be the D (5 bases). Germline V lookup: CDR1 LNHNV, CDR2 YYDKDF (reference sequence). The CDR3 covers 16 residues. Trimming pared 2 bases from V and 6 bases from J, leaving 17 bases between. The CDR3 DNA is TGTGCCACCAGCAGATTTAGGGTTGGCGGGGGTCAGCCCCAGCATTTT. Translating it yields CATSRFRVGGGQPQHF.

The chain couples TRBV5-8 to TRBJ2-7; D is possibly TRBD2 (5 bases). Trimming shortened V by 0 bases and J by 6 bases, and 16 bases separated the two germline ends. Germline CDR1 and CDR2: SGHTS and YDEGEE. CDR3 length: 15 amino acids. CDR3: CASSLVGLGSIEQYV. The CDR3 DNA is TGTGCCAGCAGCTTGGTGGGTTTGGGGAGTATCGAGCAGTACGTC.

This chain connects TRBV18 to TRBJ2-7; D ambiguous. The CDR3 consists of 11 residues. Trimming stripped 3 bases from V and 6 bases from J, with 6 bases between. Germline CDR1 is KGHSH and CDR2 is LQKENI. The CDR3 nucleotides are TGTGCCAGCTCACCTGGCCGCGAGCAGTACTTC. It encodes CASSPGREQYF.

CDR3 sequence reads: CASSFGLAGGRTGELFF. CDR3 sequence (DNA): TGCGCCAGCAGCTTTGGACTAGCGGGAGGGCGAACCGGGGAGCTGTTTTTT. The rearrangement uses TRBV5-1 and TRBJ2-2; 15 bases match TRBD2. CDR1 is SGHRS and CDR2 is YFSETQ in the germline V gene. The CDR3 has 17 amino acids. With V trimmed by 2 bases and J by 5 bases, 4 bases remained unmatched.

V gene TRBV11-3 combines with J gene TRBJ1-2; the D gene is possibly TRBD1 (6 bases). The CDR3 runs 13 residues. Per the germline V gene, CDR1 is SGHNT and CDR2 is YENEEA. Trimming pared 2 bases from V and 8 bases from J, leaving 12 bases between. The CDR3 DNA sequence: TGTGCCAGCAGCTTACAGGGGAGTCGAGGCTACACCTTC. Translating it yields CASSLQGSRGYTF. The complete variable domain, with remaining parts taken from reference TRBV11-3 and TRBJ1-2, reads EAGVVQSPRYKIIEKKQPVAFWCNPISGHNTLYWYLQNLGQGPELLIRYENEEAVDDSQLPKDRFSAERLKGVDSTLKIQPAELGDSAVYLCASSLQGSRGYTFGSGTRLTVV.

The chain has TRBV5-4 and TRBJ2-5, with 8 bases that match TRBD1. J was trimmed by 2 bases and V by 3 bases; bases with no gene match: 3. The CDR3 is 14 amino acids. Germline V gene data show CDR1 as SGHNT and CDR2 as YYREEE (reference sequence). The DNA of the CDR3 is TGTGCCAGCAGCTCTGGACAGGGACAAGAGACCCAGTACTTC. Protein: CASSSGQGQETQYF. The full variable domain, rest sourced from reference TRBV5-4 and TRBJ2-5, is ETGVTQSPTHLIKTRGQQVTLRCSSQSGHNTVSWYQQALGQGPQFIFQYYREEENGRGNFPPRFSGLQFPNYSSELNVNALELDDSALYLCASSSGQGQETQYFGPGTRLLVL.

On this clone itself: An end of the junction does not agree with germline; a read error may underlie this. The chain links TRBV6-1 to TRBJ2-1; D is possibly TRBD2 (5 bases). This CDR3 comprises 12 residues. Germline lookup yields CDR1 MNHNS and CDR2 SASEGT. The DNA of the CDR3 is TGTGCCAGCAGTGAAGCGCTAGAACTAGGGCTCTTC. It codes for CASSEALELGLF.

The rearrangement links TRBV5-4 to TRBJ2-1; 9 bases line up with TRBD2. The V gene's germline CDR1 is SGHNT and CDR2 YYREEE (reference sequence). Trimming removed 4 bases from V and 9 bases from J; junction bases left unmatched: 11. This CDR3 has 15 amino acids. The CDR3 nucleotides are TGTGCCAGCAGCCCCCGAATAGCGGGAGATGGTGAGCAGTTCTTC. Its translation is CASSPRIAGDGEQFF.

This sequence joins TRBV19 and TRBJ1-4, with D perhaps TRBD1 (5 bases). CDR3 size: 14 residues. Trimming pared 4 bases from V and 3 bases from J, leaving 9 bases between. Looked up from germline, CDR1 is LNHDA and CDR2 is SQIVND (reference sequence). The CDR3 loop reads CASSTSGSNEKLFF. CDR3 nucleotides: TGTGCCAGTAGTACCTCAGGGTCTAATGAAAAACTGTTTTTT.